The clone carrying this T cell receptor (beta chain) was detected once. Its antigen is not identified. This record belongs to a study of T cell responses to AZD1222 COVID-19 vaccine. Assay used: immunoSEQ multiplex PCR; TCRdb lists only in-frame clones, some missing. In the table there are approximately 82,000 clones, more than 85% of which are singletons. The V gene end was trimmed by 4 bases and the J gene end by 4 bases; junction bases not matched to a gene: 21. Germline V gene data show CDR1 as ENHRY and CDR2 as SYGVKD. The CDR3 has 22 amino acids. Study-level results: An increase in Spike-specific TCR breadth and depth was observed after two AZD1222 doses. Baseline seropositives among AZD1222 recipients totaled only 5 or 6. Donors were largely white British and mainly female; clonal diversity was possibly underestimated.

Source: peripheral blood, taken 28 days after the second AZD1222 dose. The chain combines TRBV10-3 with TRBJ2-3; 15 positions match TRBD2. This TCR was sampled from an adult who received the AZD1222 COVID-19 vaccine. The CDR3 DNA sequence: TGTGCCATCAGTGGACCGCGGCACACGGGACTAGCGGGGGGAAACGGCGCAGATACGCAGTATTTT. Its protein is CAISGPRHTGLAGGNGADTQYF.